This T cell receptor beta chain was retrieved from a study of OX40 agonist ivuxolimab in advanced cancers. About the study: Ivuxolimab, an antibody acting as an agonist of OX40 (CD134), was used to treat patients. Among those enrolled, mean age was 60 years (range about 23 to 80) and about 79% were male.

A remark on this clone: The antigen remains unidentified.

Clones were sequenced by immunoSEQ multiplex PCR, and TCRdb holds only the in-frame ones, with some missing. The sample shows 45,000 to 65,000 clones, approximately 86% of them seen only once. Study results and limitations: Mean expanded clone counts were higher in CD8+ than CD4+ T cells.

V lost 1 base to trimming and J lost 5 bases; unmatched junction nucleotides: 3. Germline lookup yields CDR1 LNHDA and CDR2 SQIVND (reference sequence). The CDR3 is 16 residues long. The chain joins TRBV19 to TRBJ2-1, with TRBD2 identical over 12 bases. The specimen comprised CD4+ or CD8+ T cells sorted from blood, sampled in a trial of the OX40 agonist ivuxolimab. This clonotype was obtained from an adult with an advanced solid tumor such as melanoma, head and neck, liver or kidney cancer. Here the CDR3 reads CASSIVPSGGDNEQFF. The DNA for the CDR3 is TGTGCCAGTAGTATAGTTCCTAGCGGGGGGGACAATGAGCAGTTCTTC.